Shown below are 20 T cell receptor beta chains from a single sample sequenced in a study of technical replicates of blood from a handful of donors. Assay used: immunoSEQ multiplex PCR; TCRdb lists only in-frame clones, some missing. The sample holds tens of thousands of clones, approximately 97% seen once. The material sequenced was T cells isolated from PBMCs. These receptors all stem from a human donor in good health.

V gene TRBV2 combines with J gene TRBJ1-4; no clear D gene. Trimming removed 2 bases from V and 3 bases from J, with 10 bases in between. The germline V gene has CDR1 SNHLY and CDR2 FYNNEI. The CDR3 sequence is 15 residues long. CDR3 DNA sequence: TGTGCCAGCAGTGAATTGGGCCAGTCTAATGAAAAACTGTTTTTT. It is translated as CASSELGQSNEKLFF.

The J gene is TRBJ1-3, the V gene TRBV11-3; TRBD1 is a possible D gene (5 bases). CDR1 and CDR2 (germline): SGHNT, YENEEA. The CDR3 is 17 amino acids. Trimming pared 5 bases from V and 2 bases from J, leaving 19 bases between. The CDR3 coding sequence is TGTGCCAGCAGCGGACACGGGCAATGGGGTCCTGGAAACACCATATATTTT. Translating it yields CASSGHGQWGPGNTIYF.

The chain has TRBV7-7 and TRBJ2-5; D remains ambiguous. This CDR3 is 13 amino acids long. V lost 0 bases and J 4 bases, leaving 6 bases between the germline ends. Per germline, CDR1 SSHAT and CDR2 FNYEAQ (reference sequence). DNA of the CDR3: TGTGCCAGCAGCTTAGCGCTAGGAGAGACCCAGTACTTC. It specifies CASSLALGETQYF.

The rearrangement uses TRBV2 and TRBJ2-7; D not resolved. Trimming cost V 6 bases and J 5 bases, with 23 bases left between them. Germline V gene lookup returns CDR1 SNHLY and CDR2 FYNNEI. The CDR3 covers 16 residues. CDR3: CASRDLWVNSFDEQYF. CDR3 nucleotides: TGTGCCAGCAGAGACTTGTGGGTCAACTCTTTCGACGAGCAGTACTTC.

V gene TRBV4-1 combines with J gene TRBJ2-2, with 7 positions matching TRBD1. Germline V CDR1 and CDR2: MGHRA, YSYEKL. The CDR3 contains 15 residues. The V and J ends lost 4 bases and 5 bases, in that order; junction bases with no gene match: 7. In DNA, the CDR3 is TGCGCCAGCAGCCGCGGACAGGCTCGGACCGGGGAGCTGTTTTTT. Translating gives CASSRGQARTGELFF.

The V call is TRBV7-9, the J call TRBJ1-3, with 10 nucleotides matching TRBD1. The CDR3 runs 15 residues. V was clipped by 2 bases and J by 6 bases; unmatched bases: 4. The germline V gene encodes CDR1 SEHNR and CDR2 FQNEAQ (reference sequence). This chain's CDR3 is CASSLRQGAENTIYF. CDR3 sequence (DNA): TGTGCCAGCAGCTTACGACAGGGGGCGGAAAACACCATATATTTT.

The rearrangement joins TRBV11-2 to TRBJ1-2; 9 nucleotides match TRBD1. Trimming took 4 bases from V and 3 from J; bases not matched to a gene: 9. CDR1 and CDR2 from the germline V gene are SGHAT and FQNNGV. This CDR3 has 16 amino acids. For the CDR3, the DNA is TGTGCCAGCAGCTCCCGACAGGGGGGGTCAGACTATGGCTACACCTTC. Translated, it gives CASSSRQGGSDYGYTF.

This chain connects TRBV6-5 to TRBJ1-4; D uncertain. This CDR3 spans 15 amino acids. Germline assignment: CDR1 MNHEY and CDR2 SVGAGI. V lost 7 bases and J 14 bases, leaving 26 bases between the germline ends. The CDR3 nucleotides are TGTGCCAGCAAACTCATGTCCTCCTTTAAATCCAGGCTGTTTTTT. Translation: CASKLMSSFKSRLFF.

The V and J genes are TRBV15 and TRBJ2-7, with 9 bases fitting TRBD1. Germline CDR1 reads LNHNV; CDR2 reads YYDKDF (reference sequence). The ends lost 2 bases at V and 3 bases at J; junction bases unmatched: 14. The CDR3 runs to 18 residues. The CDR3 loop reads CATSRQQPGQGTLYEQYF. The DNA for the CDR3 is TGTGCCACCAGCAGACAACAACCGGGACAGGGTACTCTCTACGAGCAGTACTTC.

V gene TRBV6-5 combines with J gene TRBJ1-5; possibly TRBD1 for D (5 bases). The CDR3 is 15 amino acids. The germline gives CDR1 MNHEY, CDR2 SVGAGI. Trimming took 0 bases from V and 4 from J, leaving 10 bases between them. The CDR3 DNA reads as TGTGCCAGCAGTTACTCGGCCCGGGGGAATCAGCCCCAGCATTTT. The encoded protein is CASSYSARGNQPQHF.

The chain recombines TRBV20-1 with TRBJ2-7; 7 bases are a match to TRBD1. This CDR3 has 11 residues. Germline CDR1 reads DFQATT; CDR2 reads SNEGSKA (reference sequence). Trimming took 6 bases from V and 6 from J; bases not matched to a gene: 5. As DNA, the CDR3 is TGCAGTGCCCGAGGACAGGCCGAGCAGTACTTC. It codes for CSARGQAEQYF.

The V gene is TRBV6-5, the J gene TRBJ2-2; possible D gene TRBD2, 6 bases. Trimming shortened V by 4 bases and J by 8 bases, and 17 bases separated the two germline ends. The CDR3 totals 15 residues. The germline V gene encodes CDR1 MNHEY and CDR2 SVGAGI. CDR3 coding DNA: TGTGCCAGCAGTTGGGGGAGGTTGGGGAGTGGGGAGCTGTTTTTT. Encoded protein: CASSWGRLGSGELFF.

CDR3 nucleotide sequence: TGTGCCAGCTCACCCACGGGACAGGGGGCTCAAGAGACCCAGTACTTC. It encodes CASSPTGQGAQETQYF. This chain connects TRBV18 to TRBJ2-5; 12 bases fit TRBD1. Germline V gives CDR1 KGHSH, CDR2 LQKENI. V dropped 3 bases and J dropped 2; count of bases not matched to a gene: 4. The length of the CDR3 is 16 residues.

V and J are TRBV5-1 and TRBJ2-7; D gene ambiguous. The CDR3 contains 13 residues. Trimming took 0 bases from V and 3 from J, leaving 7 bases between them. Germline CDR1 reads SGHRS; CDR2 reads YFSETQ. The CDR3 loop reads CASSLAASYEQYF. CDR3 DNA: TGCGCCAGCAGCTTGGCCGCGAGCTACGAGCAGTACTTC.

The chain is built from TRBV28 and TRBJ2-5, with D perhaps matching TRBD1 (5 bases). This CDR3 spans 12 amino acids. Germline V gene data show CDR1 as MDHEN and CDR2 as SYDVKM. Deletions cut 6 bases from V and 9 bases from J, with 14 bases between. As DNA, the CDR3 is TGTGCCAGCAGCAGCTTAGGGGTGGCCCAGTACTTC. Protein: CASSSLGVAQYF. Together with reference TRBV28 and TRBJ2-5, the CDR3 gives the full variable domain: DVKVTQSSRYLVKRTGEKVFLECVQDMDHENMFWYRQDPGLGLRLIYFSYDVKMKEKGDIPEGYSVSREKKERFSLILESASTNQTSMYLCASSSLGVAQYFGPGTRLLVL.

The CDR3 DNA follows: TGTGCCAGCAGCGTACAGGGGTACAATGAGCAGTTCTTC. Its protein product is CASSVQGYNEQFF. The chain carries TRBV14 and TRBJ2-1; 7 bases match TRBD1. Unmatched junction bases numbered 2, after V lost 5 bases and J lost 4 bases. The CDR3 has 13 residues. Per the germline V gene, CDR1 is SGHDN and CDR2 is FVKESK.

The rearrangement links TRBV7-9 to TRBJ1-2, with D perhaps TRBD1 (5 bases). CDR1 and CDR2 from the germline V gene are SEHNR and FQNEAQ (reference sequence). Between the trimmed V and J ends, which lost 5 bases and 5 bases, there was a span of 6 bases. The CDR3 is made up of 11 amino acids. CDR3 in amino acids: CASSGGYGYTF. The CDR3 bases are TGTGCCAGCAGCGGGGGGTATGGCTACACCTTC.

The V and J genes are TRBV19 and TRBJ1-1; D possibly corresponds to TRBD1 (5 bases). Germline CDR1 and CDR2: LNHDA and SQIVND (reference sequence). With 6 bases removed from V and 8 bases from J, the gap between germline ends came to 13 bases. This CDR3 has 12 residues. CDR3 protein: CASSWGGSEAFF. CDR3 nucleotide sequence: TGTGCCAGTAGCTGGGGGGGGTCCGAAGCTTTCTTT.

This rearrangement joins TRBV4-1 to TRBJ1-5; 8 bases match TRBD1. J was trimmed by 7 bases and V by 4 bases; bases with no gene match: 9. Per germline, CDR1 MGHRA and CDR2 YSYEKL. This CDR3 is built from 15 residues. The CDR3 region has the DNA TGCGCCAGCAGCCGAAGGGAACAGGGGGTGCAGCCCCAGCATTTT. The encoded protein is CASSRREQGVQPQHF.

This clone came up once. The chain carries TRBV7-6 and TRBJ2-3, with TRBD1 identical over 7 bases. V gave up 1 base and J gave up 2 bases; unmatched junction bases: 6. Per the germline V gene, CDR1 is SGHVS and CDR2 is FNYEAQ. This CDR3 has 16 amino acids. Written as DNA, the CDR3 is TGTGCCAGCAGCTTAGTACAGGGGAACCCCACAGATACGCAGTATTTT. Protein product: CASSLVQGNPTDTQYF.